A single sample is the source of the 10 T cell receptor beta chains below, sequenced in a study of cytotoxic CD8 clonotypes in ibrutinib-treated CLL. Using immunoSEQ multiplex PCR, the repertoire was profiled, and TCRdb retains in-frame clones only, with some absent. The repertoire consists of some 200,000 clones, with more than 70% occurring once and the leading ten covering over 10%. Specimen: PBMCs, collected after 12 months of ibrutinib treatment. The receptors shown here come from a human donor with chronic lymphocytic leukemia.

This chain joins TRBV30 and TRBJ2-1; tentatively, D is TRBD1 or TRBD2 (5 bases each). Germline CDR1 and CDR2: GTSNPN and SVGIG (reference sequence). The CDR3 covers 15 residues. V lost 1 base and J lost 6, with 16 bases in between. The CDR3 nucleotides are TGTGCCTGGAGTGCAGGACATGCGGACTCCAATGAGCAGTTCTTC. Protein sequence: CAWSAGHADSNEQFF.

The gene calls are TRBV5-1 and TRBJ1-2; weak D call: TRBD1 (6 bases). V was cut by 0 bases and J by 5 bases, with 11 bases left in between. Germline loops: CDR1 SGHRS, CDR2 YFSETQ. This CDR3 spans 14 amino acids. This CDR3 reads CASSLEGTTYGYTF. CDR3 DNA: TGCGCCAGCAGCTTGGAGGGGACAACTTATGGCTACACCTTC.

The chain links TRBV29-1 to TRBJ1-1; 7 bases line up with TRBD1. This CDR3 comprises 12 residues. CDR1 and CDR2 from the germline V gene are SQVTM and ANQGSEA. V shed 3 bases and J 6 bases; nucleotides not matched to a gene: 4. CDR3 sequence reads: CSVDSDRAEAFF. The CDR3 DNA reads TGCAGCGTTGACTCCGACAGGGCTGAAGCTTTCTTT.

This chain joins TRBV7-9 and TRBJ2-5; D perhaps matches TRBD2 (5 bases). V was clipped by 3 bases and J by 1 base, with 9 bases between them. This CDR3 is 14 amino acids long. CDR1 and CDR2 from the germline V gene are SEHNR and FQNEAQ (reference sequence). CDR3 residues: CASSLLAGQETQYF. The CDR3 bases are TGTGCCAGCAGCTTGCTAGCCGGCCAAGAGACCCAGTACTTC.

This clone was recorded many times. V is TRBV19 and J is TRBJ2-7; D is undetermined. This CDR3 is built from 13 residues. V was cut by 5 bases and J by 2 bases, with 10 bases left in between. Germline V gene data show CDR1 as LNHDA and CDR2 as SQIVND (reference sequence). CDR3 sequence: CASSVTTTYEQYF. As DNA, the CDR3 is TGTGCCAGTAGTGTGACCACTACCTACGAGCAGTACTTC.

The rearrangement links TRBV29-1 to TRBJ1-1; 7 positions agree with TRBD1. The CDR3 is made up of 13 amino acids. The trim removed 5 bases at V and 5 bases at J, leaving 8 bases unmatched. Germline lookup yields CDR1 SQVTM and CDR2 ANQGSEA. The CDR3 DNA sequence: TGCAGCGTTCAACCAGGGGGGAGGACTGAAGCTTTCTTT. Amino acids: CSVQPGGRTEAFF.

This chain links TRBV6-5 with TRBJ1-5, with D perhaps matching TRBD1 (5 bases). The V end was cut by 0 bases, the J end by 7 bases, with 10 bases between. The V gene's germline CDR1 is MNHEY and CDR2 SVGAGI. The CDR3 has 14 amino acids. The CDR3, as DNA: TGTGCCAGCAGTTACTCGAGCAGGGACCAGCCCCAGCATTTT. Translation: CASSYSSRDQPQHF.

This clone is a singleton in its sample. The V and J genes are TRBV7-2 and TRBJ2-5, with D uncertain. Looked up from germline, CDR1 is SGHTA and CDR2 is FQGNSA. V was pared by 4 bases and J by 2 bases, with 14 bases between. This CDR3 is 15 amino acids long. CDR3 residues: CASSSSWGWQETQYF. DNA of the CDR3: TGTGCCAGCAGCTCCTCCTGGGGATGGCAAGAGACCCAGTACTTC.

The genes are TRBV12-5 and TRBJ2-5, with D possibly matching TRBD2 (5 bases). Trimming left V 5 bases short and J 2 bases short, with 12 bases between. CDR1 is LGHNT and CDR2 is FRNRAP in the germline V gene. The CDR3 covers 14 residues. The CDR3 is CASGKAAAQETQYF. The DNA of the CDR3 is TGTGCTAGTGGTAAAGCGGCAGCACAAGAGACCCAGTACTTC.

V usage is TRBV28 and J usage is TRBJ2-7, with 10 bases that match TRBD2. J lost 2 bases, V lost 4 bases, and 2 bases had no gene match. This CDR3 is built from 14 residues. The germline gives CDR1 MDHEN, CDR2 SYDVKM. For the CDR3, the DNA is TGTGCCAGCAGTTGGACTAGCGGAGCCTACGAGCAGTACTTC. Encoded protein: CASSWTSGAYEQYF.